One sample yielded the 18 T cell receptor beta chains listed below, sequenced in a study of blood T cell repertoires in COVID-19. The table came from immunoSEQ multiplex PCR; TCRdb's copy has only in-frame clones and leaves some out. Of 13,000 to 15,000 clones in the sample, approximately 92% were seen once. Sequencing was carried out using peripheral blood. All receptors derive from a human donor with active COVID-19. The donor label of this sample is uncertain.

The chain combines TRBV6-5 with TRBJ1-6; 7 nucleotides align to TRBD1. The J segment lost 0 bases and the V segment lost 6 bases, leaving 2 bases of the junction unmatched. Germline values: CDR1 MNHEY, CDR2 SVGAGI. This CDR3 is built from 15 residues. The CDR3 DNA reads as TGTGCCAGCAGGACAGGGAGCTCCTATAATTCACCCCTCCACTTT. Its protein product is CASRTGSSYNSPLHF.

The chain carries TRBV2 and TRBJ2-7; D is possibly TRBD1 (5 bases). Germline CDR1 and CDR2: SNHLY and FYNNEI. The CDR3 is 14 residues long. Trimming removed 0 bases at V and 2 bases at J, with 8 bases between. CDR3 coding DNA: TGTGCCAGCAGTGAAGCGACGACAGCCTACGAGCAGTACTTC. Translation: CASSEATTAYEQYF.

The rearrangement links TRBV19 to TRBJ1-1, with a weak D call TRBD1 (6 bases). V lost 8 bases, J lost 3 bases, and 13 bases lay in between. The CDR3 totals 13 residues. CDR1 and CDR2 (germline): LNHDA, SQIVND (reference sequence). CDR3 sequence reads: CASGQGRDTEAFF. The CDR3 nucleotides read TGTGCCAGTGGGCAGGGGAGGGACACTGAAGCTTTCTTT.

The chain recombines TRBV5-1 with TRBJ1-4; the D is unclear. V lost 4 bases, J lost 8 bases, and 18 bases lay in between. Looked up from germline, CDR1 is SGHRS and CDR2 is YFSETQ. The CDR3 loop spans 15 amino acids. The CDR3: CASSLDGQVNEKLFF. The CDR3 nucleotides are TGCGCCAGCAGCCTGGACGGTCAGGTGAACGAAAAACTGTTTTTT.

The chain recombines TRBV28 with TRBJ2-1; D is perhaps TRBD1 (5 bases). Trimming removed 1 base at V and 0 bases at J, with 10 bases between. This CDR3 is 16 amino acids long. Germline V gene sequence: CDR1 MDHEN, CDR2 SYDVKM. The CDR3 DNA is TGTGCCAGCAGTTTATATCGGACACTCTCCTACAATGAGCAGTTCTTC. This translates into CASSLYRTLSYNEQFF.

The rearrangement links TRBV20-1 to TRBJ2-1; 10 bases match TRBD2. V trimming: 3 bases; J trimming: 7 bases; junction bases outside the gene matches: 6. This CDR3 spans 14 amino acids. Germline V lookup: CDR1 DFQATT, CDR2 SNEGSKA (reference sequence). The CDR3 protein is CSASPSGRNNEQFF. CDR3 bases: TGCAGTGCTAGTCCTAGCGGGAGAAATAATGAGCAGTTCTTC.

This chain uses TRBV5-4 with TRBJ1-2; the match to TRBD1 covers 11 bases. The CDR3 runs to 14 residues. V dropped 4 bases and J dropped 3; count of bases not matched to a gene: 2. Germline V gene sequence: CDR1 SGHNT, CDR2 YYREEE (reference sequence). The CDR3 coding sequence is TGTGCCAGCAGCGGACAGGGGGCAGACTATGGCTACACCTTC. Its protein product is CASSGQGADYGYTF.

This chain connects TRBV6-5 to TRBJ2-7; 7 positions agree with TRBD1. The CDR3 consists of 15 residues. V gave up 8 bases and J gave up 0 bases; unmatched junction bases: 10. In germline, CDR1 is MNHEY, CDR2 SVGAGI. CDR3 DNA sequence: TGTGCCAGCTCATATGACAGGGCCCTCTCCTACGAGCAGTACTTC. The encoded protein is CASSYDRALSYEQYF.

This clone was seen once. The CDR3 coding sequence is TGTGCCAGCAGCCAAACAGACCAGCCCCAGCATTTT. Translation gives CASSQTDQPQHF. The chain carries TRBV27 and TRBJ1-5; D remains unclear. V was trimmed by 6 bases and J by 7 bases, leaving 10 bases between them. Germline-derived CDR1 and CDR2 are MNHEY and SMNVEV (reference sequence). This CDR3 spans 12 amino acids.

The chain employs TRBV6-5 and TRBJ2-5, with D possibly matching TRBD1 (5 bases). This CDR3 comprises 15 residues. Trimming pared 2 bases from V and 5 bases from J, leaving 15 bases between. The germline CDR1 and CDR2 sequences are MNHEY and SVGAGI. The CDR3 region is CASSYGSPAGETQYF. DNA for the CDR3: TGTGCCAGCAGTTACGGCTCCCCGGCAGGGGAGACCCAGTACTTC.

The chain combines TRBV11-3 with TRBJ2-7, with D tentatively TRBD1 (6 bases). The CDR3 is 14 residues long. Germline V gene data show CDR1 as SGHNT and CDR2 as YENEEA. With 4 bases removed from V and 3 bases from J, the gap between germline ends came to 13 bases. CDR3 nucleotide sequence: TGTGCCAGCAGCTCCTGGCAGGGGAGCTACGAGCAGTACTTC. Protein sequence: CASSSWQGSYEQYF.

The rearrangement links TRBV5-4 to TRBJ2-7, with D unresolved. The CDR3 spans 14 residues. Per germline, CDR1 SGHNT and CDR2 YYREEE (reference sequence). V lost 0 bases, J lost 2 bases, and 9 bases lay in between. The CDR3: CASSLESPPYEQYF. For the CDR3, the DNA is TGTGCCAGCAGCTTGGAGAGTCCTCCCTACGAGCAGTACTTC.

This chain connects TRBV27 to TRBJ2-7; D is perhaps TRBD1 (6 bases). V lost 3 bases to trimming and J lost 3 bases, with 12 bases between them. This CDR3 has 14 amino acids. Germline CDR1 MNHEY, CDR2 SMNVEV (reference sequence). The CDR3 DNA follows: TGTGCCAGCAGTTTGAAGCACAGGGACTACGAGCAGTACTTC. Translation gives CASSLKHRDYEQYF.

The gene calls are TRBV19 and TRBJ2-5; TRBD1 might be the D (8 bases). CDR3 length equals 16 residues. V was pared by 4 bases and J by 5 bases, with 20 bases between. CDR1 is LNHDA and CDR2 is SQIVND in the germline V gene (reference sequence). DNA of the CDR3: TGTGCCAGTAGTACGGTCAACAGGGGGGGACGGGAGACCCAGTACTTC. Protein sequence: CASSTVNRGGRETQYF.

V and J are TRBV7-8 and TRBJ2-7; TRBD1 matches 7 bases. V was clipped by 5 bases and J by 4 bases; unmatched bases: 5. Germline CDR1 and CDR2: SGHVS and FQNEAQ. This CDR3 has 13 amino acids. The CDR3 nucleotides read TGTGCCAGCAGCCCATCGACAGGGTACGAGCAGTACTTC. Protein product: CASSPSTGYEQYF.

This rearrangement joins TRBV11-3 to TRBJ2-3; TRBD2 matches 10 bases. The CDR3 loop spans 15 amino acids. The junction had 6 bases not matched to a gene; V was cut back by 6 bases and J by 3 bases. The V gene's germline CDR1 is SGHNT and CDR2 YENEEA. The CDR3 bases are TGTGCCAGCAGTTGGGGGACTAGCGTTACAGATACGCAGTATTTT. Translating gives CASSWGTSVTDTQYF. Filled out from reference TRBV11-3 and TRBJ2-3, the complete variable domain reads EAGVVQSPRYKIIEKKQPVAFWCNPISGHNTLYWYLQNLGQGPELLIRYENEEAVDDSQLPKDRFSAERLKGVDSTLKIQPAELGDSAVYLCASSWGTSVTDTQYFGPGTRLTVL.

The chain is built from TRBV9 and TRBJ2-2; D remains ambiguous. The germline V gene has CDR1 SGDLS and CDR2 YYNGEE. This CDR3 spans 13 amino acids. Trimming stripped 1 base from V and 6 bases from J, with 7 bases between. This CDR3 is CASSVSPAGELFF. The CDR3 coding sequence is TGTGCCAGCAGCGTAAGCCCGGCCGGGGAGCTGTTTTTT.

A single count supports this clone. For the CDR3, the DNA is TGCGCCAGCAGCCAAGTGGCGGGGGGGCTGGCTGATACGCAGTATTTT. Protein sequence: CASSQVAGGLADTQYF. This chain connects TRBV4-1 to TRBJ2-3; 9 nucleotides line up with TRBD2. J gave up 6 bases and V 1 base, and 8 bases lay outside the gene matches. CDR1 MGHRA and CDR2 YSYEKL come from the germline V gene. The CDR3 extends over 16 amino acids.